These 20 T cell receptor beta chains originate from one sample sequenced in a study of cytomegalovirus exposure and HLA in healthy donors. The PCR was carried out with 60 Vbeta primers and 13 Jbeta primers. Using immunoSEQ multiplex PCR, the repertoire was profiled, and TCRdb retains in-frame clones only, with some absent. The sample has over 150,000 clones; around 80% are singletons. The sequenced sample consisted of PBMCs. The receptors come from a woman in her sixties or seventies in good health and CMV-seropositive.

This clone was observed a single time. This chain joins TRBV27 and TRBJ1-5, with D perhaps TRBD1 (6 bases). The CDR3 has 17 residues. The ends were cut back, 2 bases at V and 5 bases at J, with 19 bases in the middle. Germline V gene lookup returns CDR1 MNHEY and CDR2 SMNVEV (reference sequence). CDR3 loop: CASSLEGAREGDQPQHF. CDR3 coding DNA: TGTGCCAGCAGTTTAGAAGGGGCACGGGAGGGGGATCAGCCCCAGCATTTT.

Comment on this clone: Other DNA sequences from this sample encode an identical CDR3 as well. The chain couples TRBV19 to TRBJ1-1, with a tentative D call TRBD1 (6 bases). The CDR3 has 13 residues. Germline lookup yields CDR1 LNHDA and CDR2 SQIVND (reference sequence). Trimming took off 5 bases at V and 1 base at J, with 8 bases between the two ends. The CDR3 DNA reads as TGTGCCAGTAGTCTACAGGGGAACACTGAAGCTTTCTTT. Translated, it gives CASSLQGNTEAFF.

This clone was observed a handful of times. V and J are TRBV2 and TRBJ1-5, with TRBD1 as a possible D gene (5 bases). The V and J ends lost 7 bases and 5 bases respectively, with 15 bases between them. This CDR3 has 14 amino acids. The V gene's germline CDR1 is SNHLY and CDR2 FYNNEI. CDR3 sequence: CASTSEGRDQPQHF. The DNA for the CDR3 is TGTGCCAGCACATCCGAGGGGAGGGATCAGCCCCAGCATTTT.

The table lists this clone with a few counts. V gene TRBV6-1 combines with J gene TRBJ1-1; 7 bases fit TRBD1. The CDR3 is 14 amino acids. Germline CDR1 reads MNHNS; CDR2 reads SASEGT. J lost 3 bases, V lost 6 bases, and 7 bases had no gene match. The DNA of the CDR3 is TGTGCCAGCAGGTACAGGGGTAGGGACACTGAAGCTTTCTTT. Translating gives CASRYRGRDTEAFF.

As for this clone: The same CDR3 arises from other DNA sequences in this sample as well. This chain links TRBV5-4 with TRBJ2-7; a weak D match, TRBD1 (6 bases). The CDR3 has 13 amino acids. V was shortened by 2 bases and J by 3 bases, with 9 bases between the two germline ends. CDR1 is SGHNT, CDR2 YYREEE, per germline (reference sequence). CDR3 sequence reads: CASSFRGSYEQYF. In nucleotides, the CDR3 is TGTGCCAGCAGCTTCAGGGGTAGCTACGAGCAGTACTTC.

The chain joins TRBV9 to TRBJ2-5; D gene uncertain. The CDR3 has 13 residues. In germline, CDR1 is SGDLS, CDR2 YYNGEE. The V gene lost 1 base and the J gene lost 2 bases, with 6 bases spanning the gap. This chain's CDR3 is CASSVTVQETQYF. In DNA form, the CDR3 reads TGTGCCAGCAGCGTAACGGTGCAAGAGACCCAGTACTTC.

The rearrangement links TRBV7-8 to TRBJ2-5; 8 bases map to TRBD2. Germline trimming cut 5 bases from V and 0 bases from J; bases unmatched to any gene: 2. There are 14 residues in the CDR3. Germline lookup yields CDR1 SGHVS and CDR2 FQNEAQ. In nucleotides, the CDR3 is TGTGCCAGCAGCCCGGGACTAGACCAAGAGACCCAGTACTTC. This encodes CASSPGLDQETQYF.

J is TRBJ1-2 and V is TRBV6-1, with D unclear. The germline V and J ends were trimmed by 3 bases and 8 bases, with 13 bases remaining between them. From germline, CDR1 is MNHNS and CDR2 SASEGT. The length of the CDR3 is 13 residues. CDR3: CASSEDGTGGYTF. DNA of the CDR3: TGTGCCAGCAGTGAGGACGGTACGGGGGGCTACACCTTC.

V usage is TRBV7-9 and J usage is TRBJ1-2; D might be TRBD1 (6 bases). The ends were cut back, 1 base at V and 8 bases at J, with 17 bases in the middle. This CDR3 has 15 amino acids. Germline CDR1 and CDR2: SEHNR and FQNEAQ (reference sequence). CDR3 nucleotides: TGTGCCAGCAGCTTAGAAGGCGGGGGCCCACGCGGCTACACCTTC. Its protein is CASSLEGGGPRGYTF.

The V gene is TRBV12-2, the J gene TRBJ2-3; no DNA check was done on the table's D call, TRBD1. TRBV12-2 represents a pseudogene. The CDR3 spans 16 residues. DNA for the CDR3: TGTGCAAGTCGCTTCCCCAGGGGGGCTAGCACAGATACGCAGTATTTT. This codes for CASRFPRGASTDTQYF.

The V and J genes are TRBV19 and TRBJ2-7; 7 nucleotides align to TRBD1. Germline CDR1 is LNHDA and CDR2 is SQIVND (reference sequence). The CDR3 loop spans 15 amino acids. V lost 5 bases, J lost 1 base, and 8 bases stayed unmatched. The CDR3: CASSPGDSRSYEQYF. CDR3 bases: TGTGCCAGTAGTCCAGGGGACAGCAGGTCCTACGAGCAGTACTTC.

The chain couples TRBV28 to TRBJ1-1; D uncertain. CDR1 is MDHEN, CDR2 SYDVKM, per germline. The V end lost 6 bases, the J end lost 1 base, and 6 bases lay between the germline ends. This CDR3 contains 12 residues. The CDR3 protein is CASSTGNTEAFF. As DNA, the CDR3 is TGTGCCAGCAGCACTGGGAACACTGAAGCTTTCTTT.

For this clone: The DNA is left out, because the CDR3 cannot be placed on it with certainty; the CDR3 is given as TCRdb lists it. The chain employs TRBV6-1 and TRBJ2-1; TRBD2 is taken as the D call from the table, unchecked against the DNA. The CDR3 adds up to 13 amino acids, both ends counted. The germline CDR1 and CDR2 sequences are MNHNS and SASEGT. CDR3 residues: CASILALDYEQFF.

This clone was found a few times. The chain joins TRBV7-6 to TRBJ1-6, with D unclear. Deletions cut 5 bases from V and 4 bases from J, with 6 bases between. Germline CDR1 reads SGHVS; CDR2 reads FNYEAQ. The CDR3 is made up of 13 amino acids. The CDR3 bases are TGTGCCAGCAGCCCCAGTTATAATTCACCCCTCCACTTT. It encodes CASSPSYNSPLHF. The variable domain in full, with the rest retrieved from reference TRBV7-6 and TRBJ1-6, is GAGVSQSPRYKVTKRGQDVALRCDPISGHVSLYWYRQALGQGPEFLTYFNYEAQQDKSGLPNDRFSAERPEGSISTLTIQRTEQRDSAMYRCASSPSYNSPLHFGNGTRLTVT.

This clone was observed a handful of times. The J gene is TRBJ1-1, the V gene TRBV7-9; no firm D call. The germline CDR1 and CDR2 sequences are SEHNR and FQNEAQ (reference sequence). V was pared by 4 bases and J by 6 bases, with 12 bases between. This CDR3 comprises 13 residues. The CDR3 DNA reads TGTGCCAGCAGCTCAAATCAGATCCCTGAAGCTTTCTTT. Protein sequence: CASSSNQIPEAFF.

This clone appeared a few times. The chain combines TRBV18 with TRBJ2-5; D is unclear. This CDR3 is 12 amino acids long. Trimming removed 8 bases at V and 4 bases at J, with 11 bases between. Germline CDR1 reads KGHSH; CDR2 reads LQKENI. This CDR3 reads CASAPTGETQYF. In nucleotides, the CDR3 is TGTGCCAGCGCCCCTACCGGAGAGACCCAGTACTTC. The variable domain in full, with the rest retrieved from reference TRBV18 and TRBJ2-5, is NAGVMQNPRHLVRRRGQEARLRCSPMKGHSHVYWYRQLPEEGLKFMVYLQKENIIDESGMPKERFSAEFPKEGPSILRIQQVVRGDSAAYFCASAPTGETQYFGPGTRLLVL.

The CDR3 protein is CASSLDSNYGYTF. DNA of the CDR3: TGCGCCAGCAGCTTAGACAGTAACTATGGCTACACCTTC. This chain joins TRBV5-1 and TRBJ1-2; the D gene is possibly TRBD1 (5 bases). Trimming removed 2 bases from V and 1 base from J, with 6 bases in between. Germline CDR1 is SGHRS and CDR2 is YFSETQ. There are 13 residues in the CDR3.

This chain connects TRBV28 to TRBJ2-7, with 11 bases matching TRBD2. CDR1 is MDHEN, CDR2 SYDVKM, per germline. V was clipped by 7 bases and J by 3 bases; unmatched bases: 11. The CDR3 runs to 16 residues. CDR3 nucleotides: TGTGCCAGCACCCCCGGGGCTAGCGGGGGGTTCTACGAGCAGTACTTC. Translated: CASTPGASGGFYEQYF.

The sample holds a few counts of this clone. This chain uses TRBV6-4 with TRBJ2-2, with D possibly matching TRBD2 (5 bases). V lost 4 bases, J lost 5 bases, and 17 bases lay in between. The CDR3 consists of 16 residues. CDR1 and CDR2 (germline): MRHNA, SNTAGT. As DNA, the CDR3 is TGTGCCAGCAGTGGCGCGTCCGGGGATCAGACCGGGGAGCTGTTTTTT. Encoded protein: CASSGASGDQTGELFF.

The gene calls are TRBV5-1 and TRBJ1-6, with 8 nucleotides matching TRBD1. This CDR3 comprises 17 residues. Germline loops: CDR1 SGHRS, CDR2 YFSETQ. V dropped 3 bases and J dropped 10; count of bases not matched to a gene: 15. CDR3 bases: TGCGCCAGCAGCTCGACCCAGACAGGGGAAGTTCGGTCACCCCTCCACTTT. This codes for CASSSTQTGEVRSPLHF. Filled out from reference TRBV5-1 and TRBJ1-6, the complete variable domain reads KAGVTQTPRYLIKTRGQQVTLSCSPISGHRSVSWYQQTPGQGLQFLFEYFSETQRNKGNFPGRFSGRQFSNSRSEMNVSTLELGDSALYLCASSSTQTGEVRSPLHFGNGTRLTVT.